Below are 23 T cell receptor beta chains sequenced from a single sample in a study of cytomegalovirus exposure and HLA in healthy donors. The PCR made use of 60 Vbeta and 13 Jbeta primers. Some clones are missing from TCRdb's copy, which holds only in-frame ones; the method was immunoSEQ multiplex PCR. Of 170,000 or so clones listed, 70% to 90% were seen once; the top ten hold about 2.2%. Sample: PBMCs. The receptors were sampled from a woman aged 25 to 39 in good health and CMV-seronegative.

This CDR3 is CASSDRASSEQYF. The CDR3 nucleotides are TGTGCCAGCAGCGACAGGGCCTCGAGCGAGCAGTACTTC. V is TRBV7-9 and J is TRBJ2-5; 7 nucleotides match TRBD1. The DNA end is a closer match to TRBJ2-7, so the J assignment may be wrong. Per germline, CDR1 SEHNR and CDR2 FQNEAQ (reference sequence). The CDR3 is 13 amino acids.

This clone was seen once. J is TRBJ2-7 and V is TRBV11-1; the D gene is possibly TRBD1 (6 bases). Germline-derived CDR1 and CDR2 are SGHAT and FQDESV (reference sequence). V lost 0 bases and J 2 bases, leaving 14 bases between the germline ends. The CDR3 runs 16 residues. The CDR3 DNA is TGTGCCAGCAGCTTAGCTGTCCAGGGGCCTACCTACGAGCAGTACTTC. It specifies CASSLAVQGPTYEQYF.

This clone was recorded a few times. DNA of the CDR3: TGTGCCAGCAGTGTAACAGGGAGGGGTTTGTCTGGAAACACCATATATTTT. As protein: CASSVTGRGLSGNTIYF. This chain connects TRBV28 to TRBJ1-3, with D possibly TRBD1 on 6 matching bases. Germline-derived CDR1 and CDR2 are MDHEN and SYDVKM. Trimming took off 5 bases at V and 1 base at J, with 18 bases between the two ends. This CDR3 is built from 17 residues.

This clone has just one count. CDR3 bases: TGCGCCAGCAGCTTGGATGGGAGCACCTACAATGAGCAGTTCTTC. The encoded protein is CASSLDGSTYNEQFF. V is TRBV5-1 and J is TRBJ2-1; weak D call: TRBD2 (5 bases). The length of the CDR3 is 15 residues. Germline V gives CDR1 SGHRS, CDR2 YFSETQ. The ends were cut back, 0 bases at V and 2 bases at J, with 9 bases in the middle.

V and J are TRBV5-4 and TRBJ2-3; 8 nucleotides match TRBD1. CDR3 length equals 14 residues. Germline CDR1 reads SGHNT; CDR2 reads YYREEE (reference sequence). V shed 3 bases, J shed 6 bases, and the junction held 6 bases outside the gene matches. CDR3 protein: CASSSQGAEDTQYF. CDR3 in DNA: TGTGCCAGCAGCTCCCAGGGGGCTGAGGATACGCAGTATTTT.

The chain carries TRBV28 and TRBJ2-3; the D gene is possibly TRBD2 (7 bases). CDR3 length equals 14 residues. Germline V gives CDR1 MDHEN, CDR2 SYDVKM. V lost 8 bases, J lost 2 bases, and 14 bases lay in between. CDR3: CASRGGGNTDTQYF. The CDR3 DNA sequence: TGTGCCAGCCGAGGGGGGGGGAACACAGATACGCAGTATTTT.

This chain joins TRBV30 and TRBJ2-6, with 10 bases fitting TRBD1. The germline CDR1 and CDR2 sequences are GTSNPN and SVGIG (reference sequence). The V and J ends lost 5 bases and 8 bases, in that order; junction bases with no gene match: 12. This CDR3 spans 16 amino acids. CDR3 region: CAWSPGQGFPPNVLTF. The CDR3 DNA reads as TGTGCCTGGTCGCCGGGACAGGGGTTCCCCCCCAACGTCCTGACTTTC. The whole variable domain, remainder taken from reference TRBV30 and TRBJ2-6, is SQTIHQWPATLVQPVGSPLSLECTVEGTSNPNLYWYRQAAGRGLQLLFYSVGIGQISSEVPQNLSASRPQDRQFILSSKKLLLSDSGFYLCAWSPGQGFPPNVLTFGAGSRLTVL.

The chain employs TRBV28 and TRBJ2-6; 7 bases map to TRBD1. This CDR3 contains 17 residues. The germline CDR1 and CDR2 sequences are MDHEN and SYDVKM. J was trimmed by 4 bases and V by 5 bases; bases with no gene match: 11. The chain's CDR3 is CASSQGQVVWGANVLTF. CDR3 coding DNA: TGTGCCAGCAGTCAAGGACAGGTGGTGTGGGGGGCCAACGTCCTGACTTTC. Drawing the rest from reference TRBV28 and TRBJ2-6, the complete variable domain is DVKVTQSSRYLVKRTGEKVFLECVQDMDHENMFWYRQDPGLGLRLIYFSYDVKMKEKGDIPEGYSVSREKKERFSLILESASTNQTSMYLCASSQGQVVWGANVLTFGAGSRLTVL.

The chain carries TRBV7-9 and TRBJ1-6; 9 bases line up with TRBD1. V lost 5 bases to trimming and J lost 5 bases; unmatched junction nucleotides: 4. The germline CDR1 and CDR2 sequences are SEHNR and FQNEAQ (reference sequence). This CDR3 has 15 amino acids. The CDR3 region has the DNA TGTGCCAGCAGCGGAGGACAGGGGAATAATTCACCCCTCCACTTT. Its translation: CASSGGQGNNSPLHF.

Concerning this clone: Its ends do not fully match the called genes, so a read error is possible. This chain connects TRBV7-9 to TRBJ2-1, with D unresolved. The germline V gene encodes CDR1 SEHNR and CDR2 FQNEAQ (reference sequence). The CDR3 loop spans 10 amino acids. The CDR3 loop is CSSNGNEQFF. The CDR3 DNA sequence: TGTTCCAGCAACGGGAATGAGCAGTTCTTC.

The V call is TRBV6-6, the J call TRBJ2-3; D is possibly TRBD1 (6 bases). The CDR3 sequence is 14 residues long. CDR1 is MNHNY, CDR2 SVGAGI, per germline (reference sequence). Trimming took 11 bases from V and 0 from J, leaving 15 bases between them. CDR3 DNA sequence: TGTGCCGCAGCAGGACAGAAAAGCACAGATACGCAGTATTTT. This sequence encodes CAAAGQKSTDTQYF.

The chain employs TRBV7-2 and TRBJ2-7; the match to TRBD2 covers 9 bases. V dropped 1 base and J dropped 2; count of bases not matched to a gene: 6. This CDR3 has 16 amino acids. CDR1 SGHTA and CDR2 FQGNSA come from the germline V gene. The chain's CDR3 is CASSLEPAGGPYEQYF. CDR3 in DNA: TGTGCCAGCAGCTTAGAACCAGCGGGAGGCCCCTACGAGCAGTACTTC.

The chain is built from TRBV5-1 and TRBJ2-1; 12 bases map to TRBD2. The junction had 1 base not matched to a gene; V was cut back by 4 bases and J by 8 bases. The CDR3 contains 13 residues. CDR1 and CDR2 from the germline V gene are SGHRS and YFSETQ. CDR3 sequence (DNA): TGCGCCAGCAGCCTAGCGGGGGGGTATGAGCAGTTCTTC. Amino acids: CASSLAGGYEQFF.

The rearrangement joins TRBV6-5 to TRBJ1-2; the D is unclear. Looked up from germline, CDR1 is MNHEY and CDR2 is SVGAGI. V was clipped by 6 bases and J by 4 bases, with 18 bases between them. This CDR3 is built from 15 residues. CDR3 in amino acids: CASRPRELSPYGYTF. Here the CDR3 DNA reads TGTGCCAGCAGACCCCGGGAGCTGTCTCCCTATGGCTACACCTTC.

This clone was counted a single time. The chain has TRBV13 and TRBJ2-2; D unresolved. V lost 0 bases and J 7 bases, leaving 9 bases between the germline ends. The CDR3 consists of 14 residues. The germline gives CDR1 PRHDT, CDR2 FYEKMQ (reference sequence). This CDR3 is CASSLGLIDGELFF. For the CDR3, the DNA is TGTGCCAGCAGCTTAGGACTTATAGACGGGGAGCTGTTTTTT.

In DNA, the CDR3 is TGCGCCAGCAGCCCTGGTGTAGGAGGCGGCTATGGCTACACCTTC. Translating gives CASSPGVGGGYGYTF. The chain recombines TRBV4-3 with TRBJ1-2; D unclear. Trimming shortened V by 4 bases and J by 4 bases, and 16 bases separated the two germline ends. The CDR3 spans 15 residues. The germline gives CDR1 LGHNA, CDR2 YSLEER.

The rearrangement links TRBV5-1 to TRBJ2-5; tentative D call: TRBD2 (6 bases). The CDR3 is made up of 14 amino acids. The ends were cut back, 2 bases at V and 2 bases at J, with 10 bases in the middle. Germline V gene data show CDR1 as SGHRS and CDR2 as YFSETQ. The CDR3 DNA is TGCGCCAGCAGCTTCACTGGAGGGCAAGAGACCCAGTACTTC. Its protein is CASSFTGGQETQYF. Full variable domain (remainder filled in from reference TRBV5-1 and TRBJ2-5): KAGVTQTPRYLIKTRGQQVTLSCSPISGHRSVSWYQQTPGQGLQFLFEYFSETQRNKGNFPGRFSGRQFSNSRSEMNVSTLELGDSALYLCASSFTGGQETQYFGPGTRLLVL.

The chain's CDR3 is CASSLLGRDQETQYF. As DNA, the CDR3 is TGCGCCAGCAGCTTGCTGGGGAGAGACCAAGAGACCCAGTACTTC. The chain is built from TRBV5-1 and TRBJ2-5; TRBD2 might be the D (5 bases). V was trimmed by 1 base and J by 0 bases, leaving 10 bases between them. Germline lookup yields CDR1 SGHRS and CDR2 YFSETQ. The CDR3 totals 15 residues.

The genes are TRBV7-2 and TRBJ2-1, with D hard to call. This CDR3 has 15 residues. Per the germline V gene, CDR1 is SGHTA and CDR2 is FQGNSA. V was cut by 1 base and J by 3 bases, with 10 bases left in between. This CDR3 is CASSLVLGRYNEQFF. CDR3 in DNA: TGTGCCAGCAGCTTAGTTCTCGGTCGCTACAATGAGCAGTTCTTC.

As concerns this clone: The junction does not match germline at one end; this may be a read error. The chain uses TRBV7-9 and TRBJ2-7; maybe TRBD1 (5 bases). This CDR3 is built from 14 residues. From germline, CDR1 is SEHNR and CDR2 FQNEAQ (reference sequence). The CDR3 sequence is CSSSSTARSYEQYF. Here the CDR3 DNA reads TGTTCCAGCAGCTCGACAGCCCGCTCCTACGAGCAGTACTTC.

This clone was seen only a few times. The V and J genes are TRBV14 and TRBJ2-7; 8 bases line up with TRBD1. Germline CDR1 SGHDN, CDR2 FVKESK. J gave up 3 bases and V 0 bases, and 7 bases lay outside the gene matches. The CDR3 totals 16 residues. DNA for the CDR3: TGTGCCAGCAGCCAAGAACTTCCAGGGGGCTTCTACGAGCAGTACTTC. Its translation is CASSQELPGGFYEQYF.

The rearrangement joins TRBV7-9 to TRBJ1-4; D might be TRBD1 (5 bases). The germline V gene encodes CDR1 SEHNR and CDR2 FQNEAQ (reference sequence). V dropped 8 bases and J dropped 12 bases, with 16 bases sitting between them. CDR3 length equals 12 residues. CDR3 in DNA: TGTGCCAGCCCCAAGCCTGCGGGGGAACTGTTTTTT. Its translation: CASPKPAGELFF. Variable domain in full (rest from reference TRBV7-9 and TRBJ1-4): DTGVSQNPRHKITKRGQNVTFRCDPISEHNRLYWYRQTLGQGPEFLTYFQNEAQLEKSRLLSDRFSAERPKGSFSTLEIQRTEQGDSAMYLCASPKPAGELFFGSGTQLSVL.

This rearrangement joins TRBV5-1 to TRBJ2-3; 9 bases are a match to TRBD2. The V gene end was trimmed by 2 bases and the J gene end by 4 bases; junction bases not matched to a gene: 11. The CDR3 spans 17 residues. Germline assignment: CDR1 SGHRS and CDR2 YFSETQ. CDR3 loop: CASSLGIAGAGSDTQYF. CDR3 nucleotides: TGCGCCAGCAGCTTAGGAATAGCGGGGGCGGGGTCAGATACGCAGTATTTT.